Below, 26 T cell receptor beta chains from the same sample are listed, as sequenced in a study of shared clonotypes between healthy human individuals. Profiling relied on immunoSEQ multiplex PCR, and the TCRdb table lists in-frame clones only, not all of them. The sample lists 2,100,000 or so clones, approximately 95% seen once, with approximately 0.13% in the top ten. The specimen was naive CD4+ T cells sorted from blood. The subset is: CD45RA+ positively selected. Receptor source: a man younger than 35 in good health.

The J gene is TRBJ1-1, the V gene TRBV5-1; tentatively, D is TRBD1 (5 bases). There are 15 residues in the CDR3. Germline V gives CDR1 SGHRS, CDR2 YFSETQ. Trimming cost V 4 bases and J 7 bases, with 20 bases left between them. The CDR3 here is CASSPGQGRRGEAFF. In nucleotides, the CDR3 is TGCGCCAGCAGCCCTGGTCAGGGCCGGAGAGGTGAAGCTTTCTTT.

The J gene is TRBJ1-5, the V gene TRBV12-2. TRBV12-2 is an annotated pseudogene. The CDR3 has 12 residues. The CDR3 coding sequence is TGTGCAAGTCGCTTATTCTATCAGTCCCAGCATTTT. It yields the protein CASRLFYQSQHF.

On this clone itself: Other DNA sequences within the sample encode an identical CDR3. This rearrangement joins TRBV20-1 to TRBJ2-7; D gene ambiguous. Germline loops: CDR1 DFQATT, CDR2 SNEGSKA (reference sequence). There are 11 residues in the CDR3. Trimming left V 1 base short and J 4 bases short, with 5 bases between. The CDR3 DNA follows: TGCAGTGCTAGAGCAGGTTACGAGCAGTACTTC. Translated, it gives CSARAGYEQYF.

In DNA form, the CDR3 reads TGTGCCAGCAGCGGGGATCTAGCGGGAGGCACAGATACGCAGTATTTT. It encodes CASSGDLAGGTDTQYF. J is TRBJ2-3 and V is TRBV9; TRBD2 aligns across 10 bases. CDR1 is SGDLS, CDR2 YYNGEE, per germline. This CDR3 has 16 residues. The J segment lost 1 base and the V segment lost 3 bases, leaving 5 bases of the junction unmatched.

The J gene is TRBJ2-3, the V gene TRBV5-1, with D possibly TRBD2 on 6 matching bases. The V gene's germline CDR1 is SGHRS and CDR2 YFSETQ. There are 14 residues in the CDR3. The germline V and J ends were trimmed by 4 bases and 6 bases, with 15 bases remaining between them. Here the CDR3 reads CASSAQGGTDTQYF. The CDR3 coding sequence is TGCGCCAGCAGCGCCCAGGGAGGTACGGATACGCAGTATTTT. The full variable domain, with the rest looked up from reference TRBV5-1 and TRBJ2-3, is KAGVTQTPRYLIKTRGQQVTLSCSPISGHRSVSWYQQTPGQGLQFLFEYFSETQRNKGNFPGRFSGRQFSNSRSEMNVSTLELGDSALYLCASSAQGGTDTQYFGPGTRLTVL.

The CDR3 reads CASSFTTGNYNEQFF. In nucleotides, the CDR3 is TGTGCCAGCAGCTTCACTACAGGGAATTACAATGAGCAGTTCTTC. This sequence joins TRBV5-6 and TRBJ2-1, with a tentative D call TRBD1 (6 bases). Germline V lookup: CDR1 SGHDT, CDR2 YYEEEE. The CDR3 spans 15 residues. V lost 2 bases, J lost 4 bases, and 13 bases lay in between.

Comment on this clone: Other DNA sequences from this sample encode an identical CDR3 as well. J is TRBJ2-7 and V is TRBV6-6, with TRBD1 matching 8 bases. The trim removed 0 bases at V and 5 bases at J, leaving 3 bases unmatched. Germline V gene sequence: CDR1 MNHNY, CDR2 SVGAGI (reference sequence). The CDR3 has 14 residues. The CDR3 DNA reads as TGTGCCAGCAGTTACTCCGACAGGGGCAACGAGCAGTACTTC. Amino acids: CASSYSDRGNEQYF.

V gene TRBV11-2 combines with J gene TRBJ2-3; D remains ambiguous. Trimming pared 0 bases from V and 9 bases from J, leaving 13 bases between. The CDR3 has 14 amino acids. CDR1 and CDR2 (germline): SGHAT, FQNNGV. The CDR3 spells CASSLDQTAGTQYF. CDR3 nucleotide sequence: TGTGCCAGCAGCTTAGATCAAACGGCCGGGACGCAGTATTTT. Based on the CDR3 plus reference TRBV11-2 and TRBJ2-3, the full variable domain is EAGVAQSPRYKIIEKRQSVAFWCNPISGHATLYWYQQILGQGPKLLIQFQNNGVVDDSQLPKDRFSAERLKGVDSTLKIQPAKLEDSAVYLCASSLDQTAGTQYFGPGTRLTVL.

This chain joins TRBV6-5 and TRBJ2-3; unclear D gene. The CDR3 is 15 residues long. Germline CDR1 and CDR2: MNHEY and SVGAGI. V was clipped by 2 bases and J by 2 bases, with 11 bases between them. The DNA of the CDR3 is TGTGCCAGCAGTTACGCGCAGACAACCACAGATACGCAGTATTTT. It encodes CASSYAQTTTDTQYF.

The chain is built from TRBV11-2 and TRBJ2-7; D possibly corresponds to TRBD1 (6 bases). V lost 5 bases, J lost 1 base, and 15 bases lay in between. The CDR3 covers 15 residues. Per the germline V gene, CDR1 is SGHAT and CDR2 is FQNNGV. This CDR3 is CASSPGQKKSYEQYF. CDR3 sequence (DNA): TGTGCCAGCAGCCCCGGACAGAAAAAGTCCTACGAGCAGTACTTC.

This chain connects TRBV28 to TRBJ1-2, with D perhaps TRBD1 (6 bases). Germline CDR1 MDHEN, CDR2 SYDVKM. V lost 5 bases to trimming and J lost 6 bases, with 10 bases between them. This CDR3 has 12 residues. Written as DNA, the CDR3 is TGTGCCAGCAGTCCGGACAGAGATGGCTACACCTTC. Translation gives CASSPDRDGYTF.

The rearrangement joins TRBV2 to TRBJ1-2, with D tentatively TRBD1 (6 bases). Germline V CDR1 and CDR2: SNHLY, FYNNEI. V was clipped by 5 bases and J by 5 bases, with 24 bases between them. This CDR3 has 17 residues. CDR3 DNA sequence: TGTGCCAGCAGTCCCCTCCCCTCGGGGACAACAACTTATGGCTACACCTTC. Protein sequence: CASSPLPSGTTTYGYTF. The full variable domain, completed using reference TRBV2 and TRBJ1-2, is EPEVTQTPSHQVTQMGQEVILRCVPISNHLYFYWYRQILGQKVEFLVSFYNNEISEKSEIFDDQFSVERPDGSNFTLKIRSTKLEDSAMYFCASSPLPSGTTTYGYTFGSGTRLTVV.

The CDR3 sequence is CASTLWEGTYEQYF. The DNA for the CDR3 is TGTGCCAGCACCCTGTGGGAGGGTACCTACGAGCAGTACTTC. J is TRBJ2-7 and V is TRBV5-6; 7 bases match TRBD2. Looked up from germline, CDR1 is SGHDT and CDR2 is YYEEEE. V shed 6 bases and J 2 bases; nucleotides not matched to a gene: 8. This CDR3 has 14 residues.

The chain uses TRBV5-4 and TRBJ2-3, with D perhaps TRBD1 (6 bases). The CDR3 covers 15 residues. V was cut by 4 bases and J by 0 bases, with 12 bases left in between. CDR1 and CDR2 from the germline V gene are SGHNT and YYREEE (reference sequence). The CDR3 nucleotides are TGTGCCAGCAGCACCGGACAGCCTAGCACAGATACGCAGTATTTT. Encoded protein: CASSTGQPSTDTQYF. The variable domain in full, with the rest retrieved from reference TRBV5-4 and TRBJ2-3, is ETGVTQSPTHLIKTRGQQVTLRCSSQSGHNTVSWYQQALGQGPQFIFQYYREEENGRGNFPPRFSGLQFPNYSSELNVNALELDDSALYLCASSTGQPSTDTQYFGPGTRLTVL.

J is TRBJ1-2 and V is TRBV7-2, with no clear D. This CDR3 has 14 amino acids. Per the germline V gene, CDR1 is SGHTA and CDR2 is FQGNSA. Trimming removed 1 base at V and 6 bases at J, with 12 bases between. CDR3: CASSLVEGLDGYTF. The DNA for the CDR3 is TGTGCCAGCAGCTTAGTTGAGGGTCTGGATGGCTACACCTTC.

The chain joins TRBV7-2 to TRBJ2-5; D gene ambiguous. Germline CDR1 SGHTA, CDR2 FQGNSA. Trimming pared 3 bases from V and 7 bases from J, leaving 15 bases between. CDR3 length: 14 residues. CDR3 nucleotide sequence: TGTGCCAGCAGCTTTTCGGGTGATTCAGGGACCCAGTACTTC. Translation: CASSFSGDSGTQYF.

V usage is TRBV28 and J usage is TRBJ2-7; D is uncertain. Germline V gene data show CDR1 as MDHEN and CDR2 as SYDVKM. The V end lost 2 bases, the J end lost 7 bases, and 18 bases lay between the germline ends. CDR3 size: 15 residues. CDR3 nucleotides: TGTGCCAGCAGTTTAGCAGTGGGCCCCGCGTGGGAGCAGTACTTC. Its translation: CASSLAVGPAWEQYF. The full variable domain, rest sourced from reference TRBV28 and TRBJ2-7, is DVKVTQSSRYLVKRTGEKVFLECVQDMDHENMFWYRQDPGLGLRLIYFSYDVKMKEKGDIPEGYSVSREKKERFSLILESASTNQTSMYLCASSLAVGPAWEQYFGPGTRLTVT.

J is TRBJ1-2 and V is TRBV20-1; D gene unclear. Germline V gene sequence: CDR1 DFQATT, CDR2 SNEGSKA (reference sequence). CDR3 length: 10 amino acids. Between the trimmed V and J ends, which lost 2 bases and 7 bases, there was a span of 5 bases. The CDR3 DNA reads as TGCAGTGCTAGAACCCGTGGCTACACCTTC. Protein sequence: CSARTRGYTF.

The gene calls are TRBV2 and TRBJ2-2, with 7 bases identical to TRBD1. The CDR3 is made up of 15 amino acids. The junction had 4 bases not matched to a gene; V was cut back by 2 bases and J by 4 bases. Germline V gives CDR1 SNHLY, CDR2 FYNNEI. The DNA of the CDR3 is TGTGCCAGCAGTGAAACACAGGGGAGCACCGGGGAGCTGTTTTTT. This codes for CASSETQGSTGELFF.

The sample holds one count of this clone. The chain is built from TRBV4-2 and TRBJ1-4, with D possibly being TRBD1 (5 bases). Per germline, CDR1 LGHNA and CDR2 YNFKEQ. This CDR3 has 16 residues. Trimming pared 1 base from V and 1 base from J, leaving 10 bases between. CDR3 sequence: CASSQVITGTNEKLFF. Here the CDR3 DNA reads TGTGCCAGCAGCCAAGTGATCACAGGAACTAATGAAAAACTGTTTTTT.

This chain joins TRBV7-3 and TRBJ2-1; 7 positions match TRBD2. The CDR3 covers 16 residues. The germline CDR1 and CDR2 sequences are SGHTA and FQGTGA. Losses at the gene ends were 4 bases for V and 2 bases for J; bases not matched to a gene: 8. For the CDR3, the DNA is TGTGCCAGCAGCTCCCAAGCGGGGCCCCCCTACAATGAGCAGTTCTTC. Protein sequence: CASSSQAGPPYNEQFF.

The gene calls are TRBV10-3 and TRBJ1-2; TRBD1 matches at 8 bases. Germline CDR1 and CDR2: ENHRY and SYGVKD. The CDR3 length is 15 residues. The V segment lost 4 bases and the J segment 5 bases; nucleotides outside the gene matches: 9. CDR3 DNA sequence: TGTGCCATCAGTGGGACCGGACAGGGTCTTTATGGCTACACCTTC. It codes for CAISGTGQGLYGYTF.

The rearrangement uses TRBV2 and TRBJ1-6; no definite D call. V lost 4 bases and J 10 bases, leaving 11 bases between the germline ends. This CDR3 has 13 residues. CDR1 is SNHLY and CDR2 is FYNNEI in the germline V gene. The chain's CDR3 is CASSVGGNSPLHF. DNA of the CDR3: TGTGCCAGCAGTGTGGGAGGAAACTCACCCCTCCACTTT.

This sequence joins TRBV5-1 and TRBJ1-1; 8 bases are shared with TRBD1. Germline CDR1 SGHRS, CDR2 YFSETQ. CDR3 length: 16 residues. Trimming at V came to 4 bases and at J to 4 bases, leaving 12 bases not matched to a gene. The CDR3 loop is CASSPNRGGLGTEAFF. The DNA of the CDR3 is TGCGCCAGCAGCCCAAACAGGGGGGGATTGGGCACTGAAGCTTTCTTT.

The rearrangement joins TRBV20-1 to TRBJ1-1; tentatively, D is TRBD1 (6 bases). There are 11 residues in the CDR3. V was cut by 5 bases and J by 11 bases, with 15 bases left in between. Germline V gene sequence: CDR1 DFQATT, CDR2 SNEGSKA (reference sequence). The CDR3 coding sequence is TGCAGTGCTTACAGGGCCGAAGGGGCTTTCTTT. This encodes CSAYRAEGAFF.

As DNA, the CDR3 is TGTGCCTGGAGTCCACTAGCGGGAAACAATGAGCAGTTCTTC. It yields the protein CAWSPLAGNNEQFF. The V and J genes are TRBV30 and TRBJ2-1, with 10 bases lining up with TRBD2. Per the germline V gene, CDR1 is GTSNPN and CDR2 is SVGIG (reference sequence). The trim removed 2 bases at V and 5 bases at J, leaving 3 bases unmatched. The CDR3 sequence is 14 residues long.